Listed below are T cell receptor beta chains from one sample, sequenced in a study of lymphopenia after photon versus proton radiotherapy. Assay: immunoSEQ multiplex PCR; the TCRdb copy retains only in-frame clones and omits some. Of 150,000 or so clones in the sample, approximately 86% were seen once. The starting material was peripheral blood, obtained from a patient treated with photon-based radiotherapy. These receptors were collected from a man aged 45-60 years with gastric cancer. CDR3s include the opening cysteine and the closing phenylalanine or tryptophan. D genes are given only for firm matches. Rows may omit the clone size; those that give it use once, few, many or a size class.

size,D,J,V,DNA,CDR3
.,TRBD2,TRBJ2-7,TRBV10-3,TGTGCCATCAGTATAGCGGGAGCCTACGAGCAGTACTTC,CAISIAGAYEQYF
.,.,TRBJ2-1,TRBV11-2,TGTGCCAGCAGCTTAGATGGGGCGGGACGGAATGAGCAGTTCTTC,CASSLDGAGRNEQFF
.,.,TRBJ2-7,TRBV27,TGTGCCAGCAGTTTGGTCGGCAGGGCGGCTTACGAGCAGTACTTC,CASSLVGRAAYEQYF
few,.,TRBJ1-5,TRBV30,TGTGCCTGGAATAACGCCAATCAGCCCCAGCATTTT,CAWNNANQPQHF
.,.,TRBJ1-1,TRBV2,TGTGCCAGCAGTGAAAGGAGCGAAGCTTTCTTT,CASSERSEAFF
.,.,TRBJ2-7,TRBV18,TGTGCCAGCTCCCTTTCCCTTGGGGCAGAGCAGTACTTC,CASSLSLGAEQYF
.,.,TRBJ2-7,TRBV7-6,TGTGCCAGCAGCTTTCAGCCGGGCGAGGTGCAGGAGCAGTACTTC,CASSFQPGEVQEQYF
.,.,TRBJ2-7,TRBV7-8,TGTGCCAGCAGCGTACAGGTCCTCTCCTACGAGCAGTACTTC,CASSVQVLSYEQYF
.,.,TRBJ2-7,TRBV4-3,TGCGCCAGCAGCCGAGACAGTTTCTACGAGCAGTACTTC,CASSRDSFYEQYF
.,.,TRBJ2-5,TRBV15,TGTGCCACCAGCAGAGGTGGGGCCTCCGCGGGTGCCCAGTACTTC,CATSRGGASAGAQYF
.,TRBD1,TRBJ2-7,TRBV2,TGTGCCAGCAGTGGGACAGGGGGGTCTTACGAGCAGTACTTC,CASSGTGGSYEQYF
.,.,TRBJ1-1,TRBV29-1,TGCAGCGTTGAACCAGGAGAAGTGAACACTGAAGCTTTCTTT,CSVEPGEVNTEAFF
.,TRBD1,TRBJ2-7,TRBV27,TGTGCCAGCAGTTTAGTGGCAGGGGGTTTCTACGAGCAGTACTTC,CASSLVAGGFYEQYF
.,.,TRBJ2-1,TRBV5-1,TGCGCCAGCAGCTTACAGGGCACTGAGCAGTTCTTC,CASSLQGTEQFF
.,.,TRBJ2-2,TRBV29-1,TGCAGCGCCCGGGAGAACCCGACGACCGGGGAGCTGTTTTTT,CSARENPTTGELFF
.,.,TRBJ2-5,TRBV7-6,TGTGCCAGCAGCTTAGCGAAGGAGACCCAGTACTTC,CASSLAKETQYF
.,TRBD1,TRBJ1-4,TRBV6-6,TGTGCCAGCAGTTACCCGGCAGGGGGGAATGAAAAACTGTTTTTT,CASSYPAGGNEKLFF
once,.,TRBJ2-5,TRBV6-5,TGTGCCAGCAGTTACTCGGTGGGATACGAGACCCAGTACTTC,CASSYSVGYETQYF
once,TRBD2,TRBJ2-3,TRBV4-2,TGTGCCAGCAGCCAAGCGAGCGGCACGGGACTAGCGGGAATTACAGATACGCAGTATTTT,CASSQASGTGLAGITDTQYF
.,TRBD2,TRBJ2-1,TRBV7-2,TGTGCCAGCAGCTTAGAGGTTAGCGGGAGGAATGAGCAGTTCTTC,CASSLEVSGRNEQFF
.,.,TRBJ2-5,TRBV6-5,TGTGCCAGCAGTTACTCGAGAACCGTGGAGACCCAGTACTTC,CASSYSRTVETQYF
few,.,TRBJ1-1,TRBV4-1,TGCGCCAGCAGCCAACAAAGGCGGAGATTTGAAGCTTTCTTT,CASSQQRRRFEAFF
.,TRBD2,TRBJ2-7,TRBV18,TGTGCCAGCTCACCTACTAGCGGGAGCTCCTACGAGCAGTACTTC,CASSPTSGSSYEQYF
.,.,TRBJ2-1,TRBV11-2,TGTGCCAGCAGCTTAGGGAGCTCCTACAATGAGCAGTTCTTC,CASSLGSSYNEQFF
.,.,TRBJ2-1,TRBV2,TGTGCCAGCACGAAGGCGGGAAATGAGCAGTTCTTC,CASTKAGNEQFF
.,.,TRBJ1-3,TRBV10-2,TGCGCCAGCAAGCGGGAGTCTGGAAACACCATATATTTT,CASKRESGNTIYF
once,.,TRBJ2-3,TRBV5-4,TGTGCCAGCAGCCAGGGGTTGATAGGCACAGATACGCAGTATTTT,CASSQGLIGTDTQYF
.,TRBD2,TRBJ2-1,TRBV10-3,TGTGCCATCAGGGCTAGCGGGAGCCATGAGCAGTTCTTC,CAIRASGSHEQFF
.,.,TRBJ2-1,TRBV30,TGTGCCTGGGACCAGCGGCCGGGCTACAATGAGCAGTTCTTC,CAWDQRPGYNEQFF